This TCR beta chain is drawn from a study of cytotoxic CD8 clonotypes in ibrutinib-treated CLL. Method: immunoSEQ multiplex PCR; TCRdb's copy keeps in-frame clones and lacks some. The table has about 330,000 clones, roughly 71% seen once. This clone was seen more than once but under ten times. The CDR3 runs 16 residues. In germline, CDR1 is SNHLY, CDR2 FYNNEI. V was shortened by 4 bases and J by 4 bases, with 19 bases between the two germline ends. Material: PBMCs, obtained after 36 months of ibrutinib treatment. The chain combines TRBV2 with TRBJ1-2; D unresolved. This sequence was found in a human donor with chronic lymphocytic leukemia. CDR3 sequence: CASSVAGKEHSYGYTF. DNA of the CDR3: TGTGCCAGCAGTGTCGCCGGGAAGGAACATTCCTATGGCTACACCTTC. Based on the CDR3 plus reference TRBV2 and TRBJ1-2, the full variable domain is EPEVTQTPSHQVTQMGQEVILRCVPISNHLYFYWYRQILGQKVEFLVSFYNNEISEKSEIFDDQFSVERPDGSNFTLKIRSTKLEDSAMYFCASSVAGKEHSYGYTFGSGTRLTVV.